This T cell receptor beta chain was identified during a study of blood T cell repertoires in COVID-19. Turning to the study itself: Both acute and convalescent COVID-19 samples were obtained from the United States, Italy and Spain.

The data were produced by immunoSEQ multiplex PCR, yet TCRdb's version contains in-frame clones alone and is incomplete. The repertoire includes 230,000 or so clones, around 82% of them detected once, and about 3.4% sits in the top ten. With 0 bases removed from V and 6 bases from J, the gap between germline ends came to 9 bases. The CDR3 runs to 14 residues. In germline, CDR1 is SGHDT, CDR2 YYEEEE. Participant-given clinical history determined each cohort assignment. This clonotype originated in a middle-aged man who had recovered from COVID-19. Material: PBMCs or T cells enriched from blood (not recorded which). The chain links TRBV5-6 to TRBJ2-2; weak D call: TRBD1 (5 bases). The CDR3, as DNA: TGTGCCAGCAGCTTGGTCCCAGGGCCCGGGGAGCTGTTTTTT. Amino acid sequence: CASSLVPGPGELFF.